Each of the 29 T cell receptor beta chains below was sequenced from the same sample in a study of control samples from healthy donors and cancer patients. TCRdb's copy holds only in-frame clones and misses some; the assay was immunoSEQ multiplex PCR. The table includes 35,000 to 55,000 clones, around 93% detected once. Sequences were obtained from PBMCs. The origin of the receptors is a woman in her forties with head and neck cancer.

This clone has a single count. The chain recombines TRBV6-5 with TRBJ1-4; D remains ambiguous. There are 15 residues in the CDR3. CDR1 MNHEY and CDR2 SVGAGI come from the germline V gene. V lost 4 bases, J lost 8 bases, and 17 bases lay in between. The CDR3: CASSLTPWKGEKLFF. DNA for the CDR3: TGTGCCAGCAGTTTAACTCCGTGGAAAGGGGAAAAACTGTTTTTT.

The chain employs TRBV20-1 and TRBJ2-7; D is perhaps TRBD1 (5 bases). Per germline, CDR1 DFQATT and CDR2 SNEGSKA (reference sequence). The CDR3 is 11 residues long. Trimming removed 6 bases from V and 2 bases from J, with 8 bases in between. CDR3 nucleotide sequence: TGCAGTGCAAGGGGTACCTACGAGCAGTACTTC. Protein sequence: CSARGTYEQYF.

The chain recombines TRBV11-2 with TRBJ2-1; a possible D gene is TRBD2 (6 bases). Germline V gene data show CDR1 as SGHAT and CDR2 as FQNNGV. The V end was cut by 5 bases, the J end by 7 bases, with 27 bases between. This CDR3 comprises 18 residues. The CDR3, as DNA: TGTGCCAGCAGCCCACGTCCGCCGACGCCGCGGGGCTGGAATGAGCAGTTCTTC. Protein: CASSPRPPTPRGWNEQFF.

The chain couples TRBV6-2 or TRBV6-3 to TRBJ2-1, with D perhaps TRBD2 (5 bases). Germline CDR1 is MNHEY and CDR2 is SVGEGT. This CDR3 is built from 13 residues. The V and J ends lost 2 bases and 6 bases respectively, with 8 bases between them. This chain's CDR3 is CASSYRTSNEQFF. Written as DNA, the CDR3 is TGTGCCAGCAGTTACAGGACTTCCAATGAGCAGTTCTTC.

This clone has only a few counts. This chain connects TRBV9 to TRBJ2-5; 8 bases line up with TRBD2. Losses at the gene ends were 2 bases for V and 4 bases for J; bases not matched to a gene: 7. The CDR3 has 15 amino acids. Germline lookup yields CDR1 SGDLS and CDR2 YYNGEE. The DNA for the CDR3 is TGTGCCAGCAGCGTGGCGGGGACTAGGACAGAGACCCAGTACTTC. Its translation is CASSVAGTRTETQYF.

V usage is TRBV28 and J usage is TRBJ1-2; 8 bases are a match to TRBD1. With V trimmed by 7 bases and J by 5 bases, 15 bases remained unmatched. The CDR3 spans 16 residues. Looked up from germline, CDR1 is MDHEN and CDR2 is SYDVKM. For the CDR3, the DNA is TGTGCCAGCACCCCAGTGAAGACAGGGGTGAGGTATGGCTACACCTTC. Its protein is CASTPVKTGVRYGYTF.

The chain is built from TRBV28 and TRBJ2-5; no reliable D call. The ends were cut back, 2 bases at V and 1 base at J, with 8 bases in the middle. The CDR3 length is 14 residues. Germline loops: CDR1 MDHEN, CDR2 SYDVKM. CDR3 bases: TGTGCCAGCAGTTTACCCACCATCCAAGAGACCCAGTACTTC. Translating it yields CASSLPTIQETQYF.

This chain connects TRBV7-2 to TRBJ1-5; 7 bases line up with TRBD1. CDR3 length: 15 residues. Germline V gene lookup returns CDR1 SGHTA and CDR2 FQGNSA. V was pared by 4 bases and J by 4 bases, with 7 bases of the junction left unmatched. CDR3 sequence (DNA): TGTGCCAGCAGCTACCAGGGGGGTTGGAATCAGCCCCAGCATTTT. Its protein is CASSYQGGWNQPQHF.

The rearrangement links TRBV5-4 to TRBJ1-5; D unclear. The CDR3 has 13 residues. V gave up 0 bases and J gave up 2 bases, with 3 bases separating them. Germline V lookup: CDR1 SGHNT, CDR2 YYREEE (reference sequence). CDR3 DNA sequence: TGTGCCAGCAGCTTGGTTGGCAATCAGCCCCAGCATTTT. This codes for CASSLVGNQPQHF.

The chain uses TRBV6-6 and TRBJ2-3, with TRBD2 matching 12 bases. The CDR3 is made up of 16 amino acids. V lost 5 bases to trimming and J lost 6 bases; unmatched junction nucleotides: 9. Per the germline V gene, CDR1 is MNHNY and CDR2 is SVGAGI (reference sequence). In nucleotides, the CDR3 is TGTGCCAGCAGTACCCCACTAGCGGGGGGCCAGGATACGCAGTATTTT. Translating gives CASSTPLAGGQDTQYF.

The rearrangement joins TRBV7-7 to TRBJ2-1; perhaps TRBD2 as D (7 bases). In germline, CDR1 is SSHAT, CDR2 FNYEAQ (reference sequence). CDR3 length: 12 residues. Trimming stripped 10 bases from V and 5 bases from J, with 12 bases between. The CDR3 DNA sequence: TGTGCCACCGGGGGGCTTGACAATGAGCAGTTCTTC. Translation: CATGGLDNEQFF.

The CDR3 is CASSIAGDTNEQFF. In DNA, the CDR3 is TGTGCCAGTAGTATAGCCGGGGACACCAATGAGCAGTTCTTC. The genes are TRBV19 and TRBJ2-1; D may be TRBD1 (6 bases). Trimming cost V 1 base and J 6 bases, with 10 bases left between them. CDR3 size: 14 residues. Germline V gene sequence: CDR1 LNHDA, CDR2 SQIVND (reference sequence).

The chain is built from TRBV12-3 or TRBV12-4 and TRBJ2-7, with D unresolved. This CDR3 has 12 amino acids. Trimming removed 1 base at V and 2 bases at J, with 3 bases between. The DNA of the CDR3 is TGTGCCAGCAGTTTAGGGACCTACGAGCAGTACTTC. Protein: CASSLGTYEQYF.

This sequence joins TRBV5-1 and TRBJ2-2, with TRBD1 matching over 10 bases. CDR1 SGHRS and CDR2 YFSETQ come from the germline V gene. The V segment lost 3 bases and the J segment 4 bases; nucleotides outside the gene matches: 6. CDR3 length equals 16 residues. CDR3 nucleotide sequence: TGCGCCAGCAGCTCGACAGGGGGCGTCGGCACCGGGGAGCTGTTTTTT. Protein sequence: CASSSTGGVGTGELFF.

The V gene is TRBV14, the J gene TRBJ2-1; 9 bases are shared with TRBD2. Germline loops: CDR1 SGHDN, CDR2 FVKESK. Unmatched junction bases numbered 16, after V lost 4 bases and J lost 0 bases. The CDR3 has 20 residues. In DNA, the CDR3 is TGTGCCAGCAGCCCCCCCTTAGAAAGACTAGCGGCTTACTCCTACAATGAGCAGTTCTTC. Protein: CASSPPLERLAAYSYNEQFF. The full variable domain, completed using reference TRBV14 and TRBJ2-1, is EAGVTQFPSHSVIEKGQTVTLRCDPISGHDNLYWYRRVMGKEIKFLLHFVKESKQDESGMPNNRFLAERTGGTYSTLKVQPAELEDSGVYFCASSPPLERLAAYSYNEQFFGPGTRLTVL.

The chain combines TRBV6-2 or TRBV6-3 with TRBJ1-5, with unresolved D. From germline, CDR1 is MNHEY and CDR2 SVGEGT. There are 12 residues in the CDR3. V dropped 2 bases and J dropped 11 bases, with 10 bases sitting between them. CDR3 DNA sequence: TGTGCCAGCAGTTACGAGCCCCAGGCCCAGCATTTT. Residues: CASSYEPQAQHF.

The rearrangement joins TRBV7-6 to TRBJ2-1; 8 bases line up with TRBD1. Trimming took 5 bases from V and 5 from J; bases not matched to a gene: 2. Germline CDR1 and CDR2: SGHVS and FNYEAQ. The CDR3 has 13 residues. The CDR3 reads CASSLDRDNEQFF. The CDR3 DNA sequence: TGTGCCAGCAGCCTGGACAGGGACAATGAGCAGTTCTTC.

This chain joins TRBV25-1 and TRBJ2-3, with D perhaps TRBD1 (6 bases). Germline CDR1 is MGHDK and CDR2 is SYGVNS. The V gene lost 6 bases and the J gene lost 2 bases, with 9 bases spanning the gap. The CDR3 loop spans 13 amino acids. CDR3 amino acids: CASSGQYTDTQYF. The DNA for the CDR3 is TGTGCCAGCAGCGGACAGTACACAGATACGCAGTATTTT.

The chain's CDR3 is CASSLRQVGTGELFF. The CDR3, as DNA: TGTGCCAGCAGCTTACGGCAGGTCGGCACCGGGGAGCTGTTTTTT. V and J are TRBV5-5 and TRBJ2-2, with unresolved D. The CDR3 has 15 amino acids. The germline CDR1 and CDR2 sequences are SGHKS and YYEKEE (reference sequence). V shed 2 bases and J shed 4 bases, with 12 bases lying between them.

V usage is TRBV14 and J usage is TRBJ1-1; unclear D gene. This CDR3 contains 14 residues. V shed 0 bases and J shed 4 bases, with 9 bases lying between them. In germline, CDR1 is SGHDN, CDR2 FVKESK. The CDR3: CASSQDQVATEAFF. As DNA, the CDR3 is TGTGCCAGCAGCCAAGATCAGGTCGCCACTGAAGCTTTCTTT.

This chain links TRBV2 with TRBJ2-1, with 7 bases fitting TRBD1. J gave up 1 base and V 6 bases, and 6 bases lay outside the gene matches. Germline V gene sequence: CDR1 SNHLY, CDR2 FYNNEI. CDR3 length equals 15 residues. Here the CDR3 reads CASSAATGSYNEQFF. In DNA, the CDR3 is TGTGCCAGCAGCGCCGCGACAGGGTCCTACAATGAGCAGTTCTTC. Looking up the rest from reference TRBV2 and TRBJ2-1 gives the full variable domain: EPEVTQTPSHQVTQMGQEVILRCVPISNHLYFYWYRQILGQKVEFLVSFYNNEISEKSEIFDDQFSVERPDGSNFTLKIRSTKLEDSAMYFCASSAATGSYNEQFFGPGTRLTVL.

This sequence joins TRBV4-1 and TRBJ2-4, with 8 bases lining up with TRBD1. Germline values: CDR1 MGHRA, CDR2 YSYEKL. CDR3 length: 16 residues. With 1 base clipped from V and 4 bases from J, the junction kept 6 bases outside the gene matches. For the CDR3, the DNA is TGCGCCAGCAGCCAAGCCAGGACAGGGCGAAAAAACATTCAGTACTTC. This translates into CASSQARTGRKNIQYF.

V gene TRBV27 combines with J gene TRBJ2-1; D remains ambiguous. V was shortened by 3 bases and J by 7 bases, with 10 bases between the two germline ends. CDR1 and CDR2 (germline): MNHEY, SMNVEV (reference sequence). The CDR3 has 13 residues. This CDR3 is CASSFPPVNEQFF. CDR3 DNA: TGTGCCAGCAGTTTCCCCCCTGTAAATGAGCAGTTCTTC.

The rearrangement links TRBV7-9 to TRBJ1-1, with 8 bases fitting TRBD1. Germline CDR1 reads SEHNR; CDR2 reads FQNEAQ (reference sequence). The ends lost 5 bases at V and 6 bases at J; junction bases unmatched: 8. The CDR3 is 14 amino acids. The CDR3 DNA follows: TGTGCCAGCAGCCGGGGCCAGGGGGCGGCTGAAGCTTTCTTT. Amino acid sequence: CASSRGQGAAEAFF.

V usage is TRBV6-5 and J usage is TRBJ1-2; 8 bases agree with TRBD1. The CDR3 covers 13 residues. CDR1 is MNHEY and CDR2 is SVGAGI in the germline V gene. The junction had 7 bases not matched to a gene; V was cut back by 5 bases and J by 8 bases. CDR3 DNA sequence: TGTGCCAGCAGTCGCCAGGGGGCTCGCGGCTACACCTTC. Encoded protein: CASSRQGARGYTF.

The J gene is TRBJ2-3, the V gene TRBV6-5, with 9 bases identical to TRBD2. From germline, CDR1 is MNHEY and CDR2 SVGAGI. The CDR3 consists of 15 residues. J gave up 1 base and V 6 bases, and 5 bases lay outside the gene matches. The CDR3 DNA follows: TGTGCCAGCAGAAAGAAGCGGGGGGGCACAGATACGCAGTATTTT. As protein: CASRKKRGGTDTQYF.

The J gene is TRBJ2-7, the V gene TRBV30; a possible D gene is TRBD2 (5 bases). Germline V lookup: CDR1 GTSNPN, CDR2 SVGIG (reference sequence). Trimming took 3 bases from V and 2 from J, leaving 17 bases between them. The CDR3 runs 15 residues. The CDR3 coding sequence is TGTGCCTGGAGAGAGGCTAGCACCTCCCCCTACGAGCAGTACTTC. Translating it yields CAWREASTSPYEQYF.

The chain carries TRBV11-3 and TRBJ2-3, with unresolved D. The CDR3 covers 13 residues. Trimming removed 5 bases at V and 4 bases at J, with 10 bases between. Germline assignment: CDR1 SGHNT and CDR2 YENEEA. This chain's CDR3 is CASSNPGADTQYF. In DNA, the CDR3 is TGTGCCAGCAGCAATCCTGGTGCAGATACGCAGTATTTT.

This chain's CDR3 is CASSPQRAPHNLVGDQPQHF. CDR3 in DNA: TGTGCCAGCAGTCCGCAGAGAGCCCCCCACAATCTGGTAGGGGATCAGCCCCAGCATTTT. The chain is built from TRBV6-6 and TRBJ1-5; D may be TRBD1 (5 bases). Trimming left V 5 bases short and J 5 bases short, with 31 bases between. The V gene's germline CDR1 is MNHNY and CDR2 SVGAGI (reference sequence). This CDR3 has 20 amino acids.